The 2 T cell receptor beta chains reported below all come from one sample, sequenced in a study of blood T cell repertoires in COVID-19 (dated by TCRdb to the early 2020s). The library was generated by the immunoSEQ multiplex PCR assay. TCRdb took this table from immuneACCESS and kept in-frame rearrangements with V and J called. Such tables lack part of the clones; where checked against another copy, unresolved V genes explain under half of the gap, and the rest is unexplained. Across this sample there are approximately 50,000 clones, with nearly 95% seen only once. The top ten constitute 3.5% to 5.5% of the sample. Sequenced material: peripheral blood. The receptor set was obtained from a man in his fifties or sixties with active COVID-19.

CDR3 DNA: TGTGCCAGCAGCGTAGCTCCGGAGGGCTACGAGCAGTACTTC. It specifies CASSVAPEGYEQYF. The chain is built from TRBV9 and TRBJ2-7, with D possibly being TRBD2 (6 bases). Germline V gives CDR1 SGDLS, CDR2 YYNGEE. Trimming removed 0 bases from V and 3 bases from J, with 10 bases in between. The CDR3 length is 14 residues. The entire variable domain, with the rest obtained from reference TRBV9 and TRBJ2-7, is as follows: DSGVTQTPKHLITATGQRVTLRCSPRSGDLSVYWYQQSLDQGLQFLIQYYNGEERAKGNILERFSAQQFPDLHSELNLSSLELGDSALYFCASSVAPEGYEQYFGPGTRLTVT.

The chain joins TRBV2 to TRBJ1-1; no reliable D call. CDR1 is SNHLY, CDR2 FYNNEI, per germline. This CDR3 is 12 amino acids long. V was clipped by 4 bases and J by 2 bases, with 5 bases between them. The CDR3 protein is CASSVGNTEAFF. CDR3 nucleotides: TGTGCCAGCAGTGTGGGCAACACTGAAGCTTTCTTT.